The clone carrying this T cell receptor (beta chain) was counted only a few times. Its antigen is not known. This entry belongs to a study of T-cell memory formation after mild COVID-19. Germline values: CDR1 SGHRS, CDR2 YFSETQ. Trimming pared 4 bases from V and 5 bases from J, leaving 18 bases between. The CDR3 loop spans 15 amino acids. TCRdb re-derived calls from the 5' RACE reads in MiXCR, one entry per CDR3 protein. The table includes approximately 98,000 distinct CDR3 sequences, about 18% detected once. Findings and caveats of the study: Several responding clones turned up in pre-infection memory, indicating that cross-reactive memory may have taken part. Clones shrinking between day 15 and 85 showed a balanced CD4/CD8 split, and those that grew later tilted toward CD4+. Nothing showed for sure that second-wave clones peaking on day 37 were SARS-CoV-2 specific.

J is TRBJ1-1 and V is TRBV5-1; D is ambiguous. The sample comprised PBMCs or a T cell subset sorted from them (not recorded which). The TCR was taken from a man aged 18 to 29 who had mild COVID-19 (a few samples of this study predate the infection). Cell type and time point are not known. The CDR3 is CASSPSGRSETEAFF. The CDR3 DNA sequence: TGCGCCAGCAGCCCCTCGGGAAGGAGCGAGACTGAAGCTTTCTTT.